This TCR beta chain was obtained from a study of CXCR3-negative and CXCR3-positive naive CD8 T cells. A note on this clonotype: The antigen is undetermined.

Regarding the study as a whole: Naive subsets displayed similar surface CD5, and TCR strength was inferred from TRB CDR3 properties. For CXCR3-positive naive cells, TRB CDR3s were more hydrophobic than those of CXCR3-negative naive cells.

In preparing the TRB cDNA libraries, 5' RACE with UMI labels was used. Following a re-call of the 5' RACE reads, TCRdb has one entry per CDR3 protein and lacks DNA. This sample's table reports approximately 47,000 distinct CDR3 sequences. The clonotype originates from a human donor in good health. Some clones in this sample may be carry-over from other donors' samples. What was sequenced was naive CXCR3- CD8+ T cells from blood. The subset is: CD45RO-CCR7+CD27+CD95- naive CD8+ T cells lacking CXCR3 (TNR3-).

The CDR3 protein is CASSSTGSVDEQFF. The chain combines TRBV5-1 with TRBJ2-1; lacking DNA, the TRBD1 call made by TCRdb goes unchecked. This CDR3 is 14 amino acids long. Germline CDR1 is SGHRS and CDR2 is YFSETQ.